The subject of this entry is one T cell receptor beta chain. The sample contains more than one DNA sequence encoding this CDR3. The entry originates in a study of T cell responses to AZD1222 COVID-19 vaccine. The germline V gene encodes CDR1 SGHTA and CDR2 FQGTGA. The CDR3 is 15 amino acids. J lost 0 bases, V lost 5 bases, and 2 bases had no gene match. Assay: immunoSEQ multiplex PCR; the TCRdb copy retains only in-frame clones and omits some. Of approximately 110,000 clones listed, 87% are singletons. The chain carries TRBV7-3 and TRBJ2-1, with 9 bases lining up with TRBD2. The sequence came from an adult who received the AZD1222 COVID-19 vaccine. Sequenced here: peripheral blood, sampled 28 days after the second AZD1222 dose. The CDR3, as DNA: TGTGCCAGCAGCCTTAGCGGGAGCTCCTACAATGAGCAGTTCTTC. Residues: CASSLSGSSYNEQFF.